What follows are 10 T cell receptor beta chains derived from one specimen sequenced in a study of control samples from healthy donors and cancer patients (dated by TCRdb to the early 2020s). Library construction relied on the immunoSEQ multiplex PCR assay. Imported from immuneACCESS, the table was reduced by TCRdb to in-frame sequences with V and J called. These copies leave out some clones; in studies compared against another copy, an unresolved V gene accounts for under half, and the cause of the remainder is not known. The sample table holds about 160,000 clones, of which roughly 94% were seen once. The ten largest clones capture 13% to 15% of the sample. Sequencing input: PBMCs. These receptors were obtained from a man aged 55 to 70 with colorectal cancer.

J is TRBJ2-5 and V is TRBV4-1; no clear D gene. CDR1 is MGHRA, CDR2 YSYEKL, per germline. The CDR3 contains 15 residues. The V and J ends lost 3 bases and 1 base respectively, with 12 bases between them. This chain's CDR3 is CASSQVAVIQETQYF. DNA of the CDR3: TGCGCCAGCAGCCAGGTAGCTGTAATCCAAGAGACCCAGTACTTC.

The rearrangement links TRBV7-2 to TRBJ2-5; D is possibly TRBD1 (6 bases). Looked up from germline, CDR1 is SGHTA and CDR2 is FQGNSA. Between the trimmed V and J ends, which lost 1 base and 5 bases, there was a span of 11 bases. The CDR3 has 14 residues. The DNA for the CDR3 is TGTGCCAGCAGCTTAGGACAGGCCTCGGAGACCCAGTACTTC. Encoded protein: CASSLGQASETQYF.

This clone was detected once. The CDR3 DNA is TGTGCCTGGACCATCAAACGGGGGGACACTGAAGCTTTCTTT. Amino acid sequence: CAWTIKRGDTEAFF. The chain carries TRBV30 and TRBJ1-1; TRBD1 might be the D (5 bases). This CDR3 has 14 amino acids. Per germline, CDR1 GTSNPN and CDR2 SVGIG (reference sequence). Trimming removed 4 bases from V and 3 bases from J, with 15 bases in between.

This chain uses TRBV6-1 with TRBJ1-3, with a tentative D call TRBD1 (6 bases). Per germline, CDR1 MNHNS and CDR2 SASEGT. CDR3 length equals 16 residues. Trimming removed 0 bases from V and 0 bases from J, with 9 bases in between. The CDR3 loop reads CASSEADSVSGNTIYF. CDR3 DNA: TGTGCCAGCAGTGAAGCGGACAGTGTCTCTGGAAACACCATATATTTT.

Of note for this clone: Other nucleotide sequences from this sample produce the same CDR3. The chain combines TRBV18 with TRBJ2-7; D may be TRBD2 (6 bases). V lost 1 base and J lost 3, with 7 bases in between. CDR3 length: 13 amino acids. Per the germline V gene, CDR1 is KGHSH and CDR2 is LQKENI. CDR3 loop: CASSPRGDYEQYF. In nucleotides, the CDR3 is TGTGCCAGCTCACCACGGGGGGACTACGAGCAGTACTTC.

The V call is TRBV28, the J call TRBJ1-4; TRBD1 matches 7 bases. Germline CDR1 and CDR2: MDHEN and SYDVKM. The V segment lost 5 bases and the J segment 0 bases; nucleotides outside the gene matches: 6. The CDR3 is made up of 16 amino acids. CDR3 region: CASSPPGTATNEKLFF. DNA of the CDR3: TGTGCCAGCAGTCCGCCCGGGACAGCAACTAATGAAAAACTGTTTTTT.

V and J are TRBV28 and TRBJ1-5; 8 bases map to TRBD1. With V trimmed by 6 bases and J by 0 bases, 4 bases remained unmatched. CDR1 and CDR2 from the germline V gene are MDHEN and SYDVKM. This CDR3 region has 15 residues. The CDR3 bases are TGTGCCAGCAGGCAACAGGGGGATAGCAATCAGCCCCAGCATTTT. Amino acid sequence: CASRQQGDSNQPQHF.

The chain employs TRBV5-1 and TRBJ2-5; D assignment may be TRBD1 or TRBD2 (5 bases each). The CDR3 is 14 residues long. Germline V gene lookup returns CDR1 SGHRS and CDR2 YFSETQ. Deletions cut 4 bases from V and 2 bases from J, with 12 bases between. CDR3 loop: CASSRGPVQETQYF. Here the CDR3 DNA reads TGCGCCAGCAGCCGGGGCCCGGTTCAAGAGACCCAGTACTTC.

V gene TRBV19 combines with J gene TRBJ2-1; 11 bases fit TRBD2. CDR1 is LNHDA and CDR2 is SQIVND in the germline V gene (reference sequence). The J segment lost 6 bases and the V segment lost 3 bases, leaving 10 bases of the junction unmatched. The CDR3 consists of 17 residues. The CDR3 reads CASSISSGGAGSNEQFF. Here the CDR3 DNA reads TGTGCCAGTAGTATCAGTAGCGGGGGGGCCGGTAGCAATGAGCAGTTCTTC.

The CDR3 here is CASSVGDRHFYGYTF. DNA of the CDR3: TGTGCCAGTAGTGTCGGGGACAGGCACTTCTATGGCTACACCTTC. The chain employs TRBV19 and TRBJ1-2; 8 bases fit TRBD1. Germline V CDR1 and CDR2: LNHDA, SQIVND (reference sequence). CDR3 length equals 15 residues. Losses at the gene ends were 5 bases for V and 4 bases for J; bases not matched to a gene: 9.